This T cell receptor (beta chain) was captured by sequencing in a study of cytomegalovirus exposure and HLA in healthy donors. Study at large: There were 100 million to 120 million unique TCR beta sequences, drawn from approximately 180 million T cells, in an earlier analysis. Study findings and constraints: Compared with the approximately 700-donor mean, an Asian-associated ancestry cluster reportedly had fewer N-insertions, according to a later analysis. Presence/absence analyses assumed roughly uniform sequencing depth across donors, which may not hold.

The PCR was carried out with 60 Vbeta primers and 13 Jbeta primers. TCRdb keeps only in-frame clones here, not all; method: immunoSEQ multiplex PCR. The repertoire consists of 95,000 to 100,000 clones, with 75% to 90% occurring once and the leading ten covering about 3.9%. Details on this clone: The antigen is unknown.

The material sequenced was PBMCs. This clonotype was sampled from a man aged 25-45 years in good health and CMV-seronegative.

CDR3 DNA: TGTGCCACCAGCCCAGCCCGACTAGCCGGAAACATTCAGTACTTC. Encoded protein: CATSPARLAGNIQYF. The V gene is TRBV15, the J gene TRBJ2-4; 7 nucleotides match TRBD2. Trimming at V came to 5 bases and at J to 6 bases, leaving 10 bases not matched to a gene. CDR1 LNHNV and CDR2 YYDKDF come from the germline V gene (reference sequence). This CDR3 contains 15 residues. The full variable domain, rest sourced from reference TRBV15 and TRBJ2-4, is DAMVIQNPRYQVTQFGKPVTLSCSQTLNHNVMYWYQQKSSQAPKLLFHYYDKDFNNEADTPDNFQSRRPNTSFCFLDIRSPGLGDTAMYLCATSPARLAGNIQYFGAGTRLSVL.